One sample yielded the 21 T cell receptor beta chains listed below, sequenced in a study of OX40 agonist ivuxolimab in advanced cancers. Profiling relied on immunoSEQ multiplex PCR, and the TCRdb table lists in-frame clones only, not all of them. The table records 56,000 or so clones, around 86% of them present only once. Specimen: CD4+ or CD8+ T cells sorted from blood, collected in a trial of the OX40 agonist ivuxolimab. Receptor source: an adult with an advanced solid tumor such as melanoma, head and neck, liver or kidney cancer.

The count of this clone is one. The rearrangement uses TRBV18 and TRBJ1-1, with 12 bases that match TRBD1. The germline gives CDR1 KGHSH, CDR2 LQKENI. Losses at the gene ends were 3 bases for V and 7 bases for J; bases not matched to a gene: 3. The CDR3 contains 14 residues. The CDR3 DNA is TGTGCCAGCTCACCGGGACAGGGGGCAGATGAAGCTTTCTTT. Translated: CASSPGQGADEAFF. Looking up the rest from reference TRBV18 and TRBJ1-1 gives the full variable domain: NAGVMQNPRHLVRRRGQEARLRCSPMKGHSHVYWYRQLPEEGLKFMVYLQKENIIDESGMPKERFSAEFPKEGPSILRIQQVVRGDSAAYFCASSPGQGADEAFFGQGTRLTVV.

The J gene is TRBJ2-2, the V gene TRBV30; possible D gene TRBD1, 5 bases. V was clipped by 2 bases and J by 7 bases, with 11 bases between them. This CDR3 contains 13 residues. Germline CDR1 is GTSNPN and CDR2 is SVGIG (reference sequence). CDR3 sequence reads: CAWSLRVDGELFF. CDR3 DNA: TGTGCCTGGAGTCTCAGGGTAGACGGGGAGCTGTTTTTT.

This chain joins TRBV20-1 and TRBJ2-7; no firm D call. Trimming stripped 2 bases from V and 5 bases from J, with 7 bases between. Per the germline V gene, CDR1 is DFQATT and CDR2 is SNEGSKA (reference sequence). The CDR3 has 11 amino acids. CDR3 DNA sequence: TGCAGTGCTAGACCCACCCACGAGCAGTACTTC. Protein product: CSARPTHEQYF.

This clone was detected a few times. The V gene is TRBV7-7, the J gene TRBJ2-6; no clear D. CDR1 and CDR2 (germline): SSHAT, FNYEAQ (reference sequence). V dropped 5 bases and J dropped 18 bases, with 26 bases sitting between them. The CDR3 runs to 15 residues. Here the CDR3 reads CASSAFDKCHKVGTF. As DNA, the CDR3 is TGTGCCAGCAGCGCATTTGATAAGTGCCACAAAGTCGGGACTTTC.

This clone was detected a few times. The J gene is TRBJ1-5, the V gene TRBV2; TRBD1 agrees at 12 bases. Germline values: CDR1 SNHLY, CDR2 FYNNEI. The trim removed 6 bases at V and 5 bases at J, leaving 11 bases unmatched. This CDR3 has 17 residues. CDR3 amino acids: CASSVTGTGGADQPQHF. CDR3 in DNA: TGTGCCAGCAGCGTCACCGGGACAGGGGGCGCCGATCAGCCCCAGCATTTT.

V usage is TRBV11-2 and J usage is TRBJ2-5; 13 bases map to TRBD2. Unmatched junction bases numbered 5, after V lost 5 bases and J lost 5 bases. CDR3 length: 15 residues. CDR1 and CDR2 (germline): SGHAT, FQNNGV. Here the CDR3 reads CASSRRTSGSETQYF. In nucleotides, the CDR3 is TGTGCCAGCAGCAGACGGACTAGCGGGAGTGAGACCCAGTACTTC.

The chain uses TRBV18 and TRBJ2-3; a possible D gene is TRBD2 (6 bases). Per the germline V gene, CDR1 is KGHSH and CDR2 is LQKENI. V was trimmed by 3 bases and J by 10 bases, leaving 11 bases between them. The CDR3 length is 12 residues. Here the CDR3 reads CASSPESGAQYF. CDR3 coding DNA: TGTGCCAGCTCACCGGAGTCGGGAGCGCAGTATTTT.

The chain recombines TRBV6-1 with TRBJ2-1; D perhaps matches TRBD2 (6 bases). The CDR3 sequence is 15 residues long. Trimming took off 7 bases at V and 1 base at J, with 14 bases between the two ends. CDR1 MNHNS and CDR2 SASEGT come from the germline V gene. Here the CDR3 reads CASIIRRESYNEQFF. Written as DNA, the CDR3 is TGTGCCAGCATTATAAGGCGGGAATCCTACAATGAGCAGTTCTTC.

This clone appeared once. The chain uses TRBV19 and TRBJ1-4, with TRBD1 matching 8 bases. The CDR3 loop spans 14 amino acids. Germline V gives CDR1 LNHDA, CDR2 SQIVND (reference sequence). Trimming at V came to 4 bases and at J to 8 bases, leaving 6 bases not matched to a gene. The CDR3 loop reads CASSNGQGGEKLFF. Here the CDR3 DNA reads TGTGCCAGTAGTAATGGACAGGGTGGCGAAAAACTGTTTTTT.

This clone is a singleton in its sample. The chain couples TRBV15 to TRBJ2-3; TRBD2 matches 9 bases. J lost 2 bases, V lost 5 bases, and 8 bases had no gene match. Germline loops: CDR1 LNHNV, CDR2 YYDKDF (reference sequence). This CDR3 contains 16 residues. CDR3 DNA: TGTGCCACCAGCTACCGGACTAGCGCGTACACAGATACGCAGTATTTT. It encodes CATSYRTSAYTDTQYF.

This chain connects TRBV6-6 to TRBJ2-7; the match to TRBD2 covers 7 bases. This CDR3 spans 13 amino acids. Losses at the gene ends were 11 bases for V and 7 bases for J; bases not matched to a gene: 14. Germline V gene data show CDR1 as MNHNY and CDR2 as SVGAGI (reference sequence). DNA of the CDR3: TGTGCCGCCAGCGCTGGGGAGGGAGGAGAGCAGTACTTC. Its translation is CAASAGEGGEQYF.

V and J are TRBV30 and TRBJ1-1; no reliable D call. The ends were cut back, 4 bases at V and 8 bases at J, with 11 bases in the middle. There are 11 residues in the CDR3. The germline gives CDR1 GTSNPN, CDR2 SVGIG (reference sequence). The CDR3 bases are TGTGCCTGGATGGAGTACGGCGAAGCTTTCTTT. Encoded protein: CAWMEYGEAFF.

The chain links TRBV7-2 to TRBJ2-7; D tentatively fits TRBD1 or TRBD2 (6 bases each). Germline CDR1 SGHTA, CDR2 FQGNSA. Trimming removed 8 bases at V and 2 bases at J, with 16 bases between. The CDR3 consists of 14 residues. The CDR3 spells CASGLGGGTYEQYF. The CDR3 DNA reads as TGTGCCAGCGGCCTCGGAGGGGGGACCTACGAGCAGTACTTC.

Here the CDR3 DNA reads TGTGCCAGCAGCACTAGCAGCTCTGGGGCCAACGTCCTGACTTTC. Its protein product is CASSTSSSGANVLTF. The chain uses TRBV7-6 and TRBJ2-6; a possible D gene is TRBD2 (6 bases). CDR1 and CDR2 from the germline V gene are SGHVS and FNYEAQ. The CDR3 is 15 residues long. The V gene lost 5 bases and the J gene lost 0 bases, with 8 bases spanning the gap. Variable domain in full (rest from reference TRBV7-6 and TRBJ2-6): GAGVSQSPRYKVTKRGQDVALRCDPISGHVSLYWYRQALGQGPEFLTYFNYEAQQDKSGLPNDRFSAERPEGSISTLTIQRTEQRDSAMYRCASSTSSSGANVLTFGAGSRLTVL.

This clone has just a few counts. This chain links TRBV18 with TRBJ2-7, with 7 bases that match TRBD1. The CDR3 is 13 residues long. V shed 5 bases, J shed 2 bases, and the junction held 3 bases outside the gene matches. Germline CDR1 reads KGHSH; CDR2 reads LQKENI. The DNA of the CDR3 is TGTGCCAGCTCATCCGGGACAGCCTACGAGCAGTACTTC. Translating gives CASSSGTAYEQYF.

The chain links TRBV18 to TRBJ2-7; 9 bases align to TRBD1. V gave up 3 bases and J gave up 6 bases; unmatched junction bases: 9. This CDR3 contains 15 residues. In germline, CDR1 is KGHSH, CDR2 LQKENI. CDR3 in amino acids: CASSPLTGGSSEQYF. CDR3 nucleotides: TGTGCCAGCTCACCCCTGACAGGGGGTTCTAGCGAGCAGTACTTC.

The V call is TRBV18, the J call TRBJ2-3; 8 bases are shared with TRBD2. Germline values: CDR1 KGHSH, CDR2 LQKENI. The V and J ends lost 4 bases and 1 base, in that order; junction bases with no gene match: 10. The CDR3 has 17 amino acids. CDR3 protein: CASSLGPAGVGTDTQYF. DNA of the CDR3: TGTGCCAGCTCACTAGGCCCAGCGGGAGTGGGCACAGATACGCAGTATTTT.

The chain uses TRBV29-1 and TRBJ2-1; tentative D call: TRBD1 (6 bases). CDR1 is SQVTM, CDR2 ANQGSEA, per germline. With 1 base removed from V and 3 bases from J, the gap between germline ends came to 7 bases. The CDR3 runs to 13 residues. The CDR3 protein is CSVEGDNYNEQFF. The CDR3 region has the DNA TGCAGCGTTGAAGGGGACAACTACAATGAGCAGTTCTTC.

This sequence joins TRBV2 and TRBJ2-5; D could derive from TRBD1 or TRBD2 (5 bases each). Germline assignment: CDR1 SNHLY and CDR2 FYNNEI. The CDR3 is 13 amino acids. Trimming left V 5 bases short and J 2 bases short, with 9 bases between. As DNA, the CDR3 is TGTGCCAGCAGTCGGGACGCACAAGAGACCCAGTACTTC. The encoded protein is CASSRDAQETQYF.

V usage is TRBV11-1 and J usage is TRBJ1-1, with 8 bases lining up with TRBD1. V was pared by 5 bases and J by 7 bases, with 12 bases of the junction left unmatched. The CDR3 has 15 residues. Germline V lookup: CDR1 SGHAT, CDR2 FQDESV (reference sequence). The CDR3, as DNA: TGTGCCAGCAGCGATCAGGGGGCGCGAATCGTTGAAGCTTTCTTT. Protein sequence: CASSDQGARIVEAFF.

The V and J genes are TRBV9 and TRBJ2-4; perhaps TRBD1 as D (5 bases). The CDR3 sequence is 19 residues long. The ends were cut back, 0 bases at V and 0 bases at J, with 19 bases in the middle. The germline CDR1 and CDR2 sequences are SGDLS and YYNGEE. The CDR3 sequence is CASSVVRGRGKLAKNIQYF. The DNA of the CDR3 is TGTGCCAGCAGCGTAGTCCGCGGTAGGGGAAAACTAGCCAAAAACATTCAGTACTTC. Filled out from reference TRBV9 and TRBJ2-4, the complete variable domain reads DSGVTQTPKHLITATGQRVTLRCSPRSGDLSVYWYQQSLDQGLQFLIQYYNGEERAKGNILERFSAQQFPDLHSELNLSSLELGDSALYFCASSVVRGRGKLAKNIQYFGAGTRLSVL.